One and the same sample provided the 14 T cell receptor beta chains below, sequenced in a study of T cell responses to AZD1222 COVID-19 vaccine. Repertoires were generated with immunoSEQ multiplex PCR, while TCRdb's copy carries only in-frame clones and drops some. The top ten clones hold 3% to 4% of a sample with some 97,000 clones, just under 90% of them seen once. The sequencing used peripheral blood, collected on day 0 of AZD1222 vaccination. These receptors were collected from an adult in good health.

V usage is TRBV9 and J usage is TRBJ1-6; a possible D gene is TRBD1 (5 bases). V dropped 0 bases and J dropped 3 bases, with 7 bases sitting between them. Looked up from germline, CDR1 is SGDLS and CDR2 is YYNGEE. The CDR3 extends over 15 amino acids. CDR3 loop: CASSVDQGYNSPLHF. The CDR3 DNA sequence: TGTGCCAGCAGCGTAGATCAGGGCTATAATTCACCCCTCCACTTT.

J is TRBJ1-5 and V is TRBV6-5, with D possibly being TRBD1 (5 bases). The CDR3 has 13 amino acids. V dropped 2 bases and J dropped 4 bases, with 6 bases sitting between them. Germline-derived CDR1 and CDR2 are MNHEY and SVGAGI. CDR3 sequence (DNA): TGTGCCAGCAGTTACGGGGGGAATCAGCCCCAGCATTTT. It codes for CASSYGGNQPQHF.

The V gene is TRBV5-1, the J gene TRBJ2-5, with 12 bases matching TRBD2. This CDR3 has 15 residues. Germline V gene lookup returns CDR1 SGHRS and CDR2 YFSETQ. V dropped 5 bases and J dropped 1; count of bases not matched to a gene: 3. CDR3 coding DNA: TGCGCCAGCAGGACTAGCGGGGGACCCCAAGAGACCCAGTACTTC. Its translation is CASRTSGGPQETQYF. The variable domain in full, completed from reference TRBV5-1 and TRBJ2-5, reads KAGVTQTPRYLIKTRGQQVTLSCSPISGHRSVSWYQQTPGQGLQFLFEYFSETQRNKGNFPGRFSGRQFSNSRSEMNVSTLELGDSALYLCASRTSGGPQETQYFGPGTRLLVL.

The chain has TRBV5-1 and TRBJ1-2; D not resolved. The CDR3 extends over 15 amino acids. The germline CDR1 and CDR2 sequences are SGHRS and YFSETQ. Trimming cost V 0 bases and J 2 bases, with 11 bases left between them. In DNA, the CDR3 is TGCGCCAGCAGCTTGGAGGCGGGTTCCAACTATGGCTACACCTTC. Amino acid sequence: CASSLEAGSNYGYTF.

The J gene is TRBJ1-2, the V gene TRBV5-1, with 7 bases matching TRBD1. Unmatched junction bases numbered 13, after V lost 3 bases and J lost 8 bases. The CDR3 is 15 amino acids. The germline CDR1 and CDR2 sequences are SGHRS and YFSETQ. The CDR3 DNA reads TGCGCCAGCAGCTCGTCCCGGGACAGCGGCGGGGGCTACACCTTC. Translation: CASSSSRDSGGGYTF.

The V and J genes are TRBV6-5 and TRBJ1-1; D may be TRBD1 (5 bases). CDR3 length equals 15 residues. In germline, CDR1 is MNHEY, CDR2 SVGAGI. V gave up 6 bases and J gave up 0 bases, with 14 bases separating them. The chain's CDR3 is CASRRGITMNTEAFF. Written as DNA, the CDR3 is TGTGCCAGCAGAAGGGGAATTACGATGAACACTGAAGCTTTCTTT.

The V and J genes are TRBV2 and TRBJ1-3, with D maybe TRBD1 (6 bases). The germline gives CDR1 SNHLY, CDR2 FYNNEI. Trimming removed 4 bases from V and 3 bases from J, with 16 bases in between. This CDR3 has 16 residues. This chain's CDR3 is CASSADWGAYGNTIYF. The CDR3 nucleotides are TGTGCCAGCAGTGCTGATTGGGGGGCTTATGGAAACACCATATATTTT.

The genes are TRBV9 and TRBJ2-5; D might be TRBD1 (5 bases). V lost 4 bases to trimming and J lost 5 bases, with 21 bases between them. The CDR3 extends over 16 amino acids. CDR1 is SGDLS and CDR2 is YYNGEE in the germline V gene. The CDR3 region has the DNA TGTGCCAGCAGCCCACGACAGTTGGGCGCTGGTGAGACCCAGTACTTC. Translating it yields CASSPRQLGAGETQYF.

The chain combines TRBV6-4 with TRBJ1-1, with 8 nucleotides matching TRBD1. With 4 bases clipped from V and 7 bases from J, the junction kept 8 bases outside the gene matches. The CDR3 length is 14 residues. Looked up from germline, CDR1 is MRHNA and CDR2 is SNTAGT. This CDR3 reads CASSASGGANEAFF. CDR3 bases: TGTGCCAGCAGTGCGTCAGGGGGCGCGAATGAAGCTTTCTTT.

The rearrangement joins TRBV3-1 (or the pseudogene TRBV3-2) to TRBJ2-3; D perhaps matches TRBD1 (5 bases). Germline lookup yields CDR1 LGHDT and CDR2 YNNKEL (reference sequence). V was shortened by 1 base and J by 5 bases, with 13 bases between the two germline ends. The CDR3 is 15 residues long. CDR3 DNA sequence: TGTGCCAGCAGCCAAGTCTTCAGGGATATAGATACGCAGTATTTT. Amino acid sequence: CASSQVFRDIDTQYF.

This chain uses TRBV28 with TRBJ2-1; 13 positions agree with TRBD2. Trimming at V came to 6 bases and at J to 16 bases, leaving 12 bases not matched to a gene. CDR1 is MDHEN and CDR2 is SYDVKM in the germline V gene. This CDR3 has 14 residues. The CDR3 spells CASRITSGGASPFF. The DNA of the CDR3 is TGTGCCAGCAGGATCACTAGCGGGGGGGCCTCTCCCTTCTTC.

The V and J genes are TRBV4-3 and TRBJ1-2, with 7 bases matching TRBD1. Germline CDR1 LGHNA, CDR2 YSLEER. With 4 bases clipped from V and 2 bases from J, the junction kept 13 bases outside the gene matches. This CDR3 comprises 17 residues. The DNA for the CDR3 is TGCGCCAGCAGCCCAGTACACTCGGGACAGCGCAACTATGGCTACACCTTC. Translation: CASSPVHSGQRNYGYTF.

As to this clone: Additional DNA sequences in this sample encode the identical CDR3. The gene calls are TRBV5-4 and TRBJ2-2, with 9 bases matching TRBD1. CDR1 SGHNT and CDR2 YYREEE come from the germline V gene (reference sequence). Trimming took 3 bases from V and 4 from J; bases not matched to a gene: 10. The CDR3 extends over 17 amino acids. The CDR3: CASSSPDRGRLTGELFF. CDR3 bases: TGTGCCAGCAGCTCCCCGGACAGGGGTCGACTCACCGGGGAGCTGTTTTTT.

This rearrangement joins TRBV11-2 to TRBJ1-4, with D maybe TRBD1 (6 bases). V was clipped by 7 bases and J by 0 bases, with 15 bases between them. The CDR3 has 16 amino acids. Germline V gives CDR1 SGHAT, CDR2 FQNNGV. The CDR3 sequence is CASTVQGLATNEKLFF. The CDR3 DNA reads TGTGCCAGCACCGTGCAGGGGCTAGCAACTAATGAAAAACTGTTTTTT.